This entry lists 17 T cell receptor beta chains sequenced from one sample in a study of T cell responses to AZD1222 COVID-19 vaccine. Assay: immunoSEQ multiplex PCR; the TCRdb copy retains only in-frame clones and omits some. The sample records 150,000 or so clones, approximately 90% being singletons. The starting material was peripheral blood, obtained after recovery from COVID-19. These receptors were collected from an adult who had recovered from COVID-19.

This chain links TRBV28 with TRBJ1-5, with D unclear. V shed 2 bases and J shed 2 bases, with 7 bases lying between them. The CDR3 contains 14 residues. Per the germline V gene, CDR1 is MDHEN and CDR2 is SYDVKM. CDR3 sequence: CASSLNGGNQPQHF. DNA for the CDR3: TGTGCCAGCAGTTTAAACGGGGGCAATCAGCCCCAGCATTTT.

The chain combines TRBV19 with TRBJ2-4, with D possibly TRBD1 on 7 matching bases. Germline lookup yields CDR1 LNHDA and CDR2 SQIVND (reference sequence). V was trimmed by 3 bases and J by 4 bases, leaving 10 bases between them. The CDR3 has 14 amino acids. The CDR3 spells CASSIPGGKNIQYF. CDR3 nucleotides: TGTGCCAGTAGTATCCCAGGGGGGAAAAACATTCAGTACTTC.

The genes are TRBV9 and TRBJ2-7, with 12 nucleotides matching TRBD1. Germline loops: CDR1 SGDLS, CDR2 YYNGEE. The CDR3 spans 15 residues. V lost 6 bases and J lost 7; bases outside the gene matches: 11. This chain's CDR3 is CASNIYGTGGDEQYF. The CDR3 nucleotides are TGTGCCAGCAACATATACGGGACAGGGGGCGATGAGCAGTACTTC.

The chain has TRBV9 and TRBJ1-2; D gene unclear. Between the trimmed V and J ends, which lost 3 bases and 7 bases, there was a span of 16 bases. The CDR3 has 14 amino acids. The germline CDR1 and CDR2 sequences are SGDLS and YYNGEE. The CDR3 DNA sequence: TGTGCCAGCAGCGCCCAGGAACTTGATGGTGGCTACACCTTC. The encoded protein is CASSAQELDGGYTF.

The chain joins TRBV5-1 to TRBJ1-1; D perhaps matches TRBD1 (5 bases). CDR3 length: 12 amino acids. Germline CDR1 is SGHRS and CDR2 is YFSETQ. The V gene lost 2 bases and the J gene lost 4 bases, with 6 bases spanning the gap. CDR3 sequence: CASSFGGTEAFF. The CDR3 DNA is TGCGCCAGCAGCTTCGGGGGCACTGAAGCTTTCTTT.

The chain recombines TRBV2 with TRBJ1-5, with 7 bases matching TRBD1. This CDR3 region has 14 residues. Germline CDR1 is SNHLY and CDR2 is FYNNEI. J was trimmed by 7 bases and V by 5 bases; bases with no gene match: 8. CDR3 amino acids: CASSYRGERQPQHF. For the CDR3, the DNA is TGTGCCAGCAGTTACAGGGGCGAACGGCAGCCCCAGCATTTT. The full variable domain, with the rest looked up from reference TRBV2 and TRBJ1-5, is EPEVTQTPSHQVTQMGQEVILRCVPISNHLYFYWYRQILGQKVEFLVSFYNNEISEKSEIFDDQFSVERPDGSNFTLKIRSTKLEDSAMYFCASSYRGERQPQHFGDGTRLSIL.

The chain links TRBV28 to TRBJ2-7, with TRBD1 matching 9 bases. CDR3 length equals 15 residues. The V and J ends lost 8 bases and 4 bases, in that order; junction bases with no gene match: 12. In germline, CDR1 is MDHEN, CDR2 SYDVKM. The CDR3, as DNA: TGTGCCAGCTCCCTCGGAATGACAGGGGGGTACGAGCAGTACTTC. Translated: CASSLGMTGGYEQYF.

The chain combines TRBV24-1 with TRBJ2-1; 8 bases fit TRBD2. There are 18 residues in the CDR3. Germline assignment: CDR1 KGHDR and CDR2 SFDVKD. V shed 2 bases, J shed 3 bases, and the junction held 11 bases outside the gene matches. For the CDR3, the DNA is TGTGCCACCAGTGATTCTCAAGTGGCGGGAGGAGTCTACAATGAGCAGTTCTTC. It is translated as CATSDSQVAGGVYNEQFF.

The chain couples TRBV3-1 (or the pseudogene TRBV3-2) to TRBJ1-6, with D unclear. The germline V gene encodes CDR1 LGHDT and CDR2 YNNKEL (reference sequence). With 4 bases removed from V and 8 bases from J, the gap between germline ends came to 12 bases. The CDR3 runs 14 residues. CDR3 sequence reads: CASSPESSYSPLHF. The DNA for the CDR3 is TGTGCCAGCAGCCCAGAAAGTAGTTATTCACCCCTCCACTTT.

This clone was counted a single time. The V and J genes are TRBV6-2 or TRBV6-3 and TRBJ1-1; D is uncertain. The CDR3 has 15 amino acids. Trimming left V 6 bases short and J 0 bases short, with 14 bases between. CDR1 and CDR2 from the germline V gene are MNHEY and SVGEGT. In nucleotides, the CDR3 is TGTGCCAGCAGCGAGATCAGGACCATGAACACTGAAGCTTTCTTT. It translates to CASSEIRTMNTEAFF.

This chain uses TRBV21-1 with TRBJ2-4. TRBV21-1 is marked as a pseudogene. This CDR3 region has 15 residues. In DNA, the CDR3 is TGTGCCAGCAGCCTAGCAAAGGGGGCCAAAAACATTCAGTACTTC. Translation: CASSLAKGAKNIQYF.

J is TRBJ1-2 and V is TRBV10-3, with D possibly matching TRBD1 (6 bases). Germline V CDR1 and CDR2: ENHRY, SYGVKD. V was shortened by 7 bases and J by 2 bases, with 11 bases between the two germline ends. This CDR3 comprises 13 residues. CDR3 sequence reads: CAINRANNYGYTF. CDR3 nucleotide sequence: TGTGCCATCAACAGGGCCAACAACTATGGCTACACCTTC.

The J gene is TRBJ2-7, the V gene TRBV11-2; TRBD2 matches 8 bases. This CDR3 contains 17 residues. Germline V gives CDR1 SGHAT, CDR2 FQNNGV. Trimming at V came to 1 base and at J to 0 bases, leaving 8 bases not matched to a gene. The CDR3 DNA reads as TGTGCCAGCAGCTTAGGTTTGGGCGGGGGGACCTCCTACGAGCAGTACTTC. This translates into CASSLGLGGGTSYEQYF.

The V gene is TRBV18, the J gene TRBJ2-5, with D tentatively TRBD1 (5 bases). This CDR3 has 15 residues. V lost 2 bases and J lost 5, with 15 bases in between. The germline V gene has CDR1 KGHSH and CDR2 LQKENI. The CDR3 DNA reads as TGTGCCAGCTCACCAGGGTGGACAACTGAGGAGACCCAGTACTTC. It is translated as CASSPGWTTEETQYF.

The chain is built from TRBV29-1 and TRBJ2-2; possible D gene TRBD1, 6 bases. Per germline, CDR1 SQVTM and CDR2 ANQGSEA. The CDR3 sequence is 14 residues long. Trimming took 6 bases from V and 0 from J, leaving 11 bases between them. The CDR3 sequence: CSVGTNANTGELFF. CDR3 DNA: TGCAGCGTCGGGACAAATGCGAACACCGGGGAGCTGTTTTTT.

This clone was seen only a few times. The gene calls are TRBV10-1 and TRBJ2-7; 9 nucleotides match TRBD1. CDR3 size: 16 residues. The germline gives CDR1 WNHNN, CDR2 SYGVQD (reference sequence). J gave up 2 bases and V 4 bases, and 9 bases lay outside the gene matches. DNA of the CDR3: TGCGCCAGCAGTGGAAGAGCGGGACAGGGACCCTACGAGCAGTACTTC. Translation gives CASSGRAGQGPYEQYF.

This chain uses TRBV7-9 with TRBJ2-5, with TRBD2 as a possible D gene (5 bases). CDR1 SEHNR and CDR2 FQNEAQ come from the germline V gene (reference sequence). The CDR3 consists of 14 residues. Between the trimmed V and J ends, which lost 2 bases and 5 bases, there was a span of 12 bases. The CDR3 DNA reads as TGTGCCAGCAGCTTAAACACCGGGGAGGAGACCCAGTACTTC. Its translation: CASSLNTGEETQYF.